Listed below are T cell receptor beta chains from one sample, sequenced in a study of T cells in localized non-small cell lung cancer. Only in-frame clones appear in the TCRdb table, and some are missing; sequencing was by immunoSEQ multiplex PCR. Here the sample spans 60,000 to 75,000 clones, roughly four fifths being singletons. Sequencing used peripheral blood, obtained before any cancer treatment. These TCRs come from a female donor at least 60 years old with stage I lung adenocarcinoma. The CDR3 runs from the conserved cysteine through the conserved F or W. The order of the fields is clone size, J gene, V gene, D gene, CDR3 DNA, CDR3 protein. A D gene is named only where the DNA matches it firmly. The listing skips clone size in some rows; elsewhere it reads once, few, many or a size class.

few | TRBJ1-1 | TRBV9 | TRBD1 | TGTGCCAGCAGCGTAGTAGGACAGGGGGCGAAAGCTTTCTTT | CASSVVGQGAKAFF
. | TRBJ2-3 | TRBV10-3 | TRBD1 | TGTGCCATTGGGACAGGGGCCACAGATACGCAGTATTTT | CAIGTGATDTQYF
. | TRBJ2-3 | TRBV6-4 | TRBD1 | TGTGCCAGCAGTGCCGGGACAGGCAGGGATACGCAGTATTTT | CASSAGTGRDTQYF
. | TRBJ1-2 | TRBV25-1 | . | TGTGCCAGCAGTGAACGGAACAGGGCCGGGGACGGCTACACCTTC | CASSERNRAGDGYTF
few | TRBJ2-2 | TRBV5-1 | . | TGCGCCACAACGGTAGACCTACGAGCCGGGGAGCTGTTTTTT | CATTVDLRAGELFF
. | TRBJ2-7 | TRBV5-1 | . | TGCGCCAGCAGCACAACAGGGCTCGAGCAGTACTTC | CASSTTGLEQYF
. | TRBJ2-7 | TRBV7-6 | . | TGTGCCAGCAGCCAAGGTGGCGCCTACGAGCAGTACTTC | CASSQGGAYEQYF
. | TRBJ2-1 | TRBV25-1 | . | TGTGCCAGCAGTGATGTGGGCTCCTACAATGAGCAGTTCTTC | CASSDVGSYNEQFF
. | TRBJ1-1 | TRBV5-1 | . | TGCGCCAGCAGCGTCAAGTTGGGACAATGGGAGGGAGAGGAACGAGGCACTGAAGCTTTCTTT | CASSVKLGQWEGEERGTEAFF
. | TRBJ2-3 | TRBV19 | TRBD1 | TGTGCCAGTACTCTGAGTGGGGACAGGGGGACAGATACGCAGTATTTT | CASTLSGDRGTDTQYF
few | TRBJ1-2 | TRBV29-1 | TRBD1 | TGCAGCGTGGGGACAGGGAACCTGGCTAACTATGGCTACACCTTC | CSVGTGNLANYGYTF
. | TRBJ2-7 | TRBV7-9 | TRBD2 | TGTGCCAGCAGTTACACTAGCGGGAGATCTTACTACGAGCAGTACTTC | CASSYTSGRSYYEQYF
few | TRBJ1-1 | TRBV4-1 | TRBD1 | TGCGCCAGCAGCCAAGTCACAGGGGGCTTGAACACTGAAGCTTTCTTT | CASSQVTGGLNTEAFF
. | TRBJ2-3 | TRBV13 | . | TGTGCCAGCAGCGTAACCGGGGATACGCAGTATTTT | CASSVTGDTQYF
. | TRBJ1-1 | TRBV19 | . | TGTGCCAGTAGTATAGTGGCCAGCCCCATGAACACTGAAGCTTTCTTT | CASSIVASPMNTEAFF
. | TRBJ2-5 | TRBV6-1 | . | TGTGCCAGCAGGAGTAACTATATACAAGAGACCCAGTACTTC | CASRSNYIQETQYF
. | TRBJ2-3 | TRBV2 | . | TGTGCCAGCAGTGACTTGGCAGTCGGTGTAGGCACAGATACGCAGTATTTT | CASSDLAVGVGTDTQYF
. | TRBJ2-1 | TRBV5-1 | TRBD2 | TGCGCCAGCAGCCGGGAGAGCGGTCCGAGCGGGGGGTTTCAGTTCTTC | CASSRESGPSGGFQFF
. | TRBJ2-7 | TRBV27 | . | TGTGCCTGTGGGACGGAGACCTACGAGCAGTACTTC | CACGTETYEQYF
. | TRBJ2-1 | TRBV6-1 | TRBD1 | TGTGCCAGCAGCCGGGACAGGTCCAATGAGCAGTTCTTC | CASSRDRSNEQFF